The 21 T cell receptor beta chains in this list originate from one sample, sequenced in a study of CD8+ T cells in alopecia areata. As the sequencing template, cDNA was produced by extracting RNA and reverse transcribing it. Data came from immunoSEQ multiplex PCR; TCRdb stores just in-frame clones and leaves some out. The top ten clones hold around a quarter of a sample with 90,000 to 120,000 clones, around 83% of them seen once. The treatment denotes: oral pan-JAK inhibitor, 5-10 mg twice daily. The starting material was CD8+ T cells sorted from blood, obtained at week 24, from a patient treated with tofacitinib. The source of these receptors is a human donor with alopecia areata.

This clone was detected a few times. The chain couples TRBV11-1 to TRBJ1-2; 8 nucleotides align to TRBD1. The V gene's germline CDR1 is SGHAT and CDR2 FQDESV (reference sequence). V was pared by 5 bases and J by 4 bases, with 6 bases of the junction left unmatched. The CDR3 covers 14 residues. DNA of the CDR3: TGTGCCAGCAGCCCTCTTACAGGGGGCTATGGCTACACCTTC. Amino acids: CASSPLTGGYGYTF.

The CDR3 region has the DNA TGCGCCAGCAGCCAAGATCAGGGATATAATTCACCCCTCCACTTT. This sequence encodes CASSQDQGYNSPLHF. The chain combines TRBV4-1 with TRBJ1-6; D perhaps matches TRBD1 (5 bases). Trimming removed 0 bases at V and 4 bases at J, with 7 bases between. CDR1 and CDR2 from the germline V gene are MGHRA and YSYEKL. The CDR3 runs to 15 residues.

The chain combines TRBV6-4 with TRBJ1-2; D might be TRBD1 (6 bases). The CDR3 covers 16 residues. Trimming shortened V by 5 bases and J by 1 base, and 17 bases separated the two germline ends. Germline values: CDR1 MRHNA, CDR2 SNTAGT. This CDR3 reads CASSPYPGQNNYGYTF. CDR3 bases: TGTGCCAGCAGTCCTTACCCGGGACAAAATAACTATGGCTACACCTTC.

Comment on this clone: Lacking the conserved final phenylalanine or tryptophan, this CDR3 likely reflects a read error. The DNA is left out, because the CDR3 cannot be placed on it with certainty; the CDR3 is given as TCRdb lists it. The CDR3 sequence: CASSKVGQGAPGNQPQHY. The chain uses TRBV21-1 and TRBJ1-5; the table's D call, TRBD1, has no DNA check behind it. TRBV21-1 is marked as a pseudogene. The length of the CDR3 is 18 amino acids, counting both ends.

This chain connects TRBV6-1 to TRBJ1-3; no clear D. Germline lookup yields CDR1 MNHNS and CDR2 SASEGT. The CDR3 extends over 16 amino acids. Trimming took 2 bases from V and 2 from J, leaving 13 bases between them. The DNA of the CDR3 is TGTGCCAGCAGTGAACTGAGAGCTGCTCCTGGAAACACCATATATTTT. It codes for CASSELRAAPGNTIYF.

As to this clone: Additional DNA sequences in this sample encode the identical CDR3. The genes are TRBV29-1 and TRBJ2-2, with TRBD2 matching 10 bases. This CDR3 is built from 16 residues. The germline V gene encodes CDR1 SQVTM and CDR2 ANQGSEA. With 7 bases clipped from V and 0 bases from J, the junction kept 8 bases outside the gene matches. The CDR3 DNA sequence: TGCAGCGCCGTACCGCTAGCGGGGGCGAACACCGGGGAGCTGTTTTTT. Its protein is CSAVPLAGANTGELFF.

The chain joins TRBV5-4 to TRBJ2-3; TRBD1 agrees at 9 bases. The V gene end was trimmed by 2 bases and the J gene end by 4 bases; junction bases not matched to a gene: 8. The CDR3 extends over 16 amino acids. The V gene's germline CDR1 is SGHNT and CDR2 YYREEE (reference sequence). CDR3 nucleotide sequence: TGTGCCAGCAGCTTCCTGGGACAGGGCCTAGCAGATACGCAGTATTTT. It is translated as CASSFLGQGLADTQYF.

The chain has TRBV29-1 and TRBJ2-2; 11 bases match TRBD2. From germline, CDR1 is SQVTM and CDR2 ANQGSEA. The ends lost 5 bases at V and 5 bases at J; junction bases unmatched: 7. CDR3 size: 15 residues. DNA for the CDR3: TGCAGCGTTAATTTAGCGGGGGGGCTGACCGGGGAGCTGTTTTTT. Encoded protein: CSVNLAGGLTGELFF.

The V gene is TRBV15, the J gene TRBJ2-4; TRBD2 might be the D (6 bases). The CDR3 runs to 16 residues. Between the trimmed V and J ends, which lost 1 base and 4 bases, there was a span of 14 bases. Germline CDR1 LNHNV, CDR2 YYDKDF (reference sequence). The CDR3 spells CATSRALRGIKNIQYF. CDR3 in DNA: TGTGCCACCAGCAGAGCTCTGCGGGGCATAAAAAACATTCAGTACTTC.

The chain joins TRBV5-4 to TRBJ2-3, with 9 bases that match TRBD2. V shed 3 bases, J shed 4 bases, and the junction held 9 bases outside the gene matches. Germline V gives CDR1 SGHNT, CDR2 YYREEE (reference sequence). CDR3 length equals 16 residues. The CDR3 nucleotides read TGTGCCAGCAGCTGGACTAGCGTTAGGTACTCAGATACGCAGTATTTT. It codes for CASSWTSVRYSDTQYF. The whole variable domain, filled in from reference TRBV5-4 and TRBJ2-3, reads ETGVTQSPTHLIKTRGQQVTLRCSSQSGHNTVSWYQQALGQGPQFIFQYYREEENGRGNFPPRFSGLQFPNYSSELNVNALELDDSALYLCASSWTSVRYSDTQYFGPGTRLTVL.

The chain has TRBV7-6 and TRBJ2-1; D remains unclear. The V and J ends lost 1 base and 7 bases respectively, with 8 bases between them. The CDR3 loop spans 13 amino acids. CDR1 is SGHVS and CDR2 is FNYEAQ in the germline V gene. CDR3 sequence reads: CASSLVGSNEQFF. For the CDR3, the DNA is TGTGCCAGCAGCTTAGTGGGTAGTAATGAGCAGTTCTTC.

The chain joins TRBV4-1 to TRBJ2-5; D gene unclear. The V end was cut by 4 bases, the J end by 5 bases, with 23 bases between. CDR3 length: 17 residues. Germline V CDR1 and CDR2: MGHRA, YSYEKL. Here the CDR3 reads CASSPLSTQTLGETQYF. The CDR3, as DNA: TGCGCCAGCAGCCCGTTAAGTACTCAAACTCTAGGGGAGACCCAGTACTTC.

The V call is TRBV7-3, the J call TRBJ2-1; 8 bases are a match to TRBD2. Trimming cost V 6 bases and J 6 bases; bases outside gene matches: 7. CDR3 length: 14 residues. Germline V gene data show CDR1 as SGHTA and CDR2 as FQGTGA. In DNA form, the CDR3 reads TGTGCCAGCAGTCCCACGGGGGGGAGCAATGAGCAGTTCTTC. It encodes CASSPTGGSNEQFF.

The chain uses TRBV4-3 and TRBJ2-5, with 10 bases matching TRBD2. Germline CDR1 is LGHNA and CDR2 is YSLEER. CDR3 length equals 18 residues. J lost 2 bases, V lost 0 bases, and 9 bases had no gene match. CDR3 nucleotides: TGCGCCAGCAGCCAAGATTTGCTAGCGGGGGAGAGACAAGAGACCCAGTACTTC. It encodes CASSQDLLAGERQETQYF.

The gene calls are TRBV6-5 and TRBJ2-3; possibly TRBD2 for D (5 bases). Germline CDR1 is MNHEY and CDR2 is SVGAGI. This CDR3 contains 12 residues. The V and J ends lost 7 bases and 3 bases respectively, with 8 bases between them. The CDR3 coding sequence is TGTGCCAGCAACCCGGGGACAGATACGCAGTATTTT. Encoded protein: CASNPGTDTQYF.

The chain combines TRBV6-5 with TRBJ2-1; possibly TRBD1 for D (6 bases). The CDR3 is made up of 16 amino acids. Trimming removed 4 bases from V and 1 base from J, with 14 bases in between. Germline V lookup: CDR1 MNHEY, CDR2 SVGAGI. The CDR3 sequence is CASSLDSGVSYNEQFF. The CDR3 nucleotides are TGTGCCAGCAGTTTGGACAGTGGGGTTTCCTACAATGAGCAGTTCTTC.

CDR3 protein: CASRGGGSYNEQFF. CDR3 bases: TGCGCCAGCAGAGGGGGGGGTTCCTACAATGAGCAGTTCTTC. V usage is TRBV4-3 and J usage is TRBJ2-1; D might be TRBD2 (7 bases). The CDR3 has 14 amino acids. Trimming took 6 bases from V and 1 from J, leaving 10 bases between them. Per germline, CDR1 LGHNA and CDR2 YSLEER.

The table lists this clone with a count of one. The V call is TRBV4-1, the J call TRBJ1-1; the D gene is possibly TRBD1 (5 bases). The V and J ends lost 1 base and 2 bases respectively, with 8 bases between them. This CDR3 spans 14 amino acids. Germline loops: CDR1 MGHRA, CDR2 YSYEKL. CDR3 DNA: TGCGCCAGCAGCCAAGGGCGGACAAACACTGAAGCTTTCTTT. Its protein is CASSQGRTNTEAFF.

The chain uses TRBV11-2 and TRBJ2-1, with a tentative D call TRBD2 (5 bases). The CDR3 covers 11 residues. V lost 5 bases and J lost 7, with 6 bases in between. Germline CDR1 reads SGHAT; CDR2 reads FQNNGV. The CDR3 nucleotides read TGTGCCAGCAGCCCGGGGAATGAGCAGTTCTTC. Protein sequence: CASSPGNEQFF.

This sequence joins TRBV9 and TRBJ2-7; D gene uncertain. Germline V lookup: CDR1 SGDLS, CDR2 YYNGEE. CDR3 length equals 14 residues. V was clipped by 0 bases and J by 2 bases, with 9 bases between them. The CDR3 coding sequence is TGTGCCAGCAGCGTAGAGTGGCGAACCTACGAGCAGTACTTC. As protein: CASSVEWRTYEQYF.

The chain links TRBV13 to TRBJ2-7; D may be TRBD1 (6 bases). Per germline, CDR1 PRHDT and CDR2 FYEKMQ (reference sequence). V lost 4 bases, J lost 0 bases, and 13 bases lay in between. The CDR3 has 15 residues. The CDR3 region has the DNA TGTGCCAGCAGCTCCCAGGGGAAGGGCTCCTACGAGCAGTACTTC. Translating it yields CASSSQGKGSYEQYF. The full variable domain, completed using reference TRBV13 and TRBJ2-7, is AAGVIQSPRHLIKEKRETATLKCYPIPRHDTVYWYQQGPGQDPQFLISFYEKMQSDKGSIPDRFSAQQFSDYHSELNMSSLELGDSALYFCASSSQGKGSYEQYFGPGTRLTVT.